This TCR beta chain was obtained from a study of T cell changes during pregnancy in multiple sclerosis. V gave up 6 bases and J gave up 9 bases, with 18 bases separating them. The CDR3 has 14 amino acids. The germline CDR1 and CDR2 sequences are MNHEY and SMNVEV (reference sequence). Data came from immunoSEQ multiplex PCR; TCRdb stores just in-frame clones and leaves some out. The table records about 84,000 clones, about 94% of them present only once. The origin of this receptor is a female donor in good health, enrolled as a control in a pregnancy study. This chain joins TRBV27 and TRBJ2-4, with D possibly being TRBD2 (5 bases). Sequencing used peripheral blood, obtained in the second trimester of pregnancy. CDR3 sequence: CASSQTRDFSIQYF. As DNA, the CDR3 is TGTGCCAGCAGCCAGACGAGGGATTTCTCCATTCAGTACTTC.